This TCR beta chain was recovered during a study of T cell responses to AZD1222 COVID-19 vaccine. Study observations and caveats: Recipients of AZD1222 seropositive at baseline numbered only five or six. Females made up more of the donors, who were largely white British, and clonal diversity may have come out too low. Receipt of two AZD1222 doses was followed by a rise in Spike-specific TCR breadth and depth.

The repertoire was sequenced with immunoSEQ multiplex PCR; TCRdb's copy has only in-frame clones and lacks some. The sample consists of some 150,000 clones, approximately 91% of them appearing once. On this clone itself: What it binds is not known.

With 3 bases removed from V and 3 bases from J, the gap between germline ends came to 9 bases. Per germline, CDR1 WNHNN and CDR2 SYGVQD (reference sequence). The CDR3 totals 14 residues. The V gene is TRBV10-1, the J gene TRBJ1-3; D uncertain. The clonotype was recovered from an adult in good health. The source material was peripheral blood, sampled on day 0 of AZD1222 vaccination. The CDR3 DNA reads as TGCGCCAGCAGTGAATCCCGGTTTGGAAACACCATATATTTT. Protein sequence: CASSESRFGNTIYF.